The sequence of this T cell receptor beta chain was determined in a study of cytomegalovirus exposure and HLA in healthy donors. About the research overall: For the approximately 400 genotyped donors, more than 80% fell within the Caucasian-associated ancestry cluster. Findings of the study overall: It was in a later analysis that TCR association rates were seen to vary by HLA locus, highest for DRB1 and lowest for HLA-C. A link between a missense DCLRE1C variant and TCR beta V- and J-gene trimming emerged from a later analysis.

PCR used 60 Vbeta primers and 13 Jbeta primers. The assay was immunoSEQ multiplex PCR, and TCRdb's table has in-frame clones only and misses some. Among 150,000 to 180,000 clones, around 80% were seen once, and the ten largest hold more than 1.2%. V was clipped by 1 base and J by 3 bases; unmatched bases: 2. Germline lookup yields CDR1 SEHNR and CDR2 FQNEAQ (reference sequence). CDR3 size: 16 residues. About this clone itself: Antigen specificity is unknown.

Source material: PBMCs. The V gene is TRBV7-9, the J gene TRBJ2-2, with 10 bases aligning to TRBD2. The source of this sequence is a young man in good health and CMV-seronegative. The CDR3 loop reads CASSLGTSGYTGELFF. CDR3 sequence (DNA): TGTGCCAGCAGCTTAGGGACTAGCGGCTACACCGGGGAGCTGTTTTTT.